Listed below are T cell receptor beta chains from one sample, sequenced in a study of breast tumors, draining lymph nodes, adjacent tissues. TCRdb re-called the multiplex PCR reads with MiXCR, one entry per CDR3 protein. The table includes approximately 100,000 distinct CDR3 sequences, less than 40% detected once. The material sequenced was axillary lymph node tissue. The origin of the receptors is a female donor with breast cancer. Some clones in this sample may be carry-over from other donors' samples. The CDR3 runs from the conserved cysteine through the conserved F or W. D genes are given only for firm matches. Clone size, where shown, is once, few, many, or a class for clones that have expanded.

J,size,D,V,DNA,CDR3
TRBJ2-7,many,-,TRBV27,TGTGCCAGCAGTTTAAAAGGGACCTCCTACGAGCAGTACTTC,CASSLKGTSYEQYF
TRBJ1-5,many,-,TRBV6-5,TGTGCCAGCAGTTACTCGGTGGGAAGTCAGCCCCAGCATTTT,CASSYSVGSQPQHF
TRBJ2-7,-,-,TRBV7-2,-,CASSFYICSASGTSPYEQYF
TRBJ2-5,-,TRBD2,TRBV7-2,TGTGCCAGCAGCTTCGCTGGACTAGAAGAGACCCAGTACTTC,CASSFAGLEETQYF
TRBJ2-7,-,-,TRBV7-9,TGTGCCAGCAGCCCCGGGACTTCTGCGGGGTACGAGCAGTACTTC,CASSPGTSAGYEQYF
TRBJ1-6,many,-,TRBV14,TGTGCCAGCAGCCAACGGGGGCCACCCTCCTATAATTCACCCCTCCACTTT,CASSQRGPPSYNSPLHF
TRBJ1-6,many,TRBD1,TRBV19,TGTGCCAGTAGTTCGGACAGGATCAATTCACCCCTCCACTTT,CASSSDRINSPLHF
TRBJ2-3,many,TRBD2,TRBV19,TGTGCCAGTAGTATTTTGGCGGGGGGCACAGATACGCAGTATTTT,CASSILAGGTDTQYF
TRBJ2-3,many,TRBD2,TRBV9,TGTGCCAGCAGGAGAAGCGGGGGGTTCACAGATACGCAGTATTTT,CASRRSGGFTDTQYF
TRBJ2-1,many,TRBD2,TRBV5-1,TGCGCCAGCAGCTTCCGACTAGCGGGAGTTGAAGTCCATGAGCAGTTCTTC,CASSFRLAGVEVHEQFF
TRBJ1-5,many,-,TRBV30,TGTGCCTGGAGTGTACTCGGGGCAGCCAATCAGCCCCAGCATTTT,CAWSVLGAANQPQHF
TRBJ2-1,many,TRBD1,TRBV7-9,TGTGCCAGCAGCCAACTCCGGGACAGGGTACGGAATGAGCAGTTCTTC,CASSQLRDRVRNEQFF
TRBJ2-7,many,-,TRBV28,TGTGCCAGCAGTTTTAGGGTACTTTCCTACGAGCAGTACTTC,CASSFRVLSYEQYF
TRBJ2-1,once,-,TRBV25-1,TGTGCCAGCAGGCGTAGCTCCTACAATGAGCAGTTCTTC,CASRRSSYNEQFF
TRBJ2-5,many,-,TRBV11-2,TGTGCCAGCAGCCCGGGACGGTCGTGGGAGACCCAGTACTTC,CASSPGRSWETQYF
TRBJ1-2,-,-,TRBV5-4,TGTGCCAGCAGCTTAGGTGGGCCGGGGGTTTATGGCTACACCTTC,CASSLGGPGVYGYTF
TRBJ2-3,many,-,TRBV29-1,TGCAGCGTTGAAGATCTGGGGGCGTTCACAGATACGCAGTATTTT,CSVEDLGAFTDTQYF
TRBJ2-5,many,-,TRBV13,TGTGCCAGCAGCACACCGGGGGTCCAAGAGACCCAGTACTTC,CASSTPGVQETQYF
TRBJ1-2,many,-,TRBV5-1,TGCGCCAGCAGCCCATCTTGGGGGTGGGTAGGCTACACCTTC,CASSPSWGWVGYTF
TRBJ2-1,-,TRBD2,TRBV20-1,TGCAGTGCTAGGTCCAGCCGGACTAGCGGGAGTGGAACGTCACGTGAGCAGTTCTTC,CSARSSRTSGSGTSREQFF
TRBJ2-7,many,-,TRBV14,TGTGCCAGCAGCCAAGTCGAAGGTTACGAGCAGTACTTC,CASSQVEGYEQYF
TRBJ2-5,many,-,TRBV27,TGTGCCAGCAGTCCAGGGACGGACTACCAAGAGACCCAGTACTTC,CASSPGTDYQETQYF
TRBJ1-5,-,TRBD1,TRBV7-6,TGTGCCAGCAGCTTAGGGACAGGGATGAATCAGCCCCAGCATTTT,CASSLGTGMNQPQHF
TRBJ1-2,-,TRBD1,TRBV24-1,TGTGCCACCAGTGATTTAAAGGTGGGCGACAGGGGGAGGGTTACCTATGGCTACACCTTC,CATSDLKVGDRGRVTYGYTF
TRBJ2-1,-,TRBD1,TRBV2,TGTGCCTGGCCCGAAGTACTGGGTCTCTTGGCTAGTACCCGGGACAGAAGCTCCTACAATGAGCAGTTCTTC,CAWPEVLGLLASTRDRSSYNEQFF
TRBJ2-5,-,TRBD1,TRBV7-7,TGTGCTAGCAGCTTAGGGGGACAGCAAGAGACCCAGTACTTC,CASSLGGQQETQYF
TRBJ2-5,many,TRBD2,TRBV5-1,TGCGCCAGCAGCTTGGCCAGGACTAGCGGGGCACAAGAGACCCAGTACTTC,CASSLARTSGAQETQYF
TRBJ2-3,-,TRBD2,TRBV6-6,TGTGCCAGCAGCCTTGAGAGCGGGATCGGCACAGATACGCAGTATTTT,CASSLESGIGTDTQYF
TRBJ1-4,many,TRBD1,TRBV6-6,TGTGCCAGCATCAGGGCCGACAGGGGCAATGAAAAACTGTTTTTT,CASIRADRGNEKLFF
TRBJ1-5,many,-,TRBV20-1,TGCAGTGCTAGTCTGGGGGTATCAACAAATCAGCCCCAGCATTTT,CSASLGVSTNQPQHF
TRBJ2-5,many,TRBD2,TRBV6-1,TGTGCCAGCAGTGAATACCTAGCGGGGGGTTCTGAGACCCAGTACTTC,CASSEYLAGGSETQYF
TRBJ2-7,many,TRBD2,TRBV27,TGTGCCAGCAGTCCTACGCTAGCGGGGAGAAAATACGAGCAGTACTTC,CASSPTLAGRKYEQYF
TRBJ2-7,many,TRBD2,TRBV12-3/TRBV12-4,TGTGCCAGCAGAGACTCTAGCGGGGCGATTTACGAGCAGTACTTC,CASRDSSGAIYEQYF
TRBJ2-1,-,-,TRBV15,TGTGCCACCAGCAGAGTCGCGGGCTCCTACAATGAGCAGTTCTTC,CATSRVAGSYNEQFF
TRBJ1-5,many,-,TRBV27,TGTGCCAGCAGCTGGGGGGCGGGCAATCAGCCCCAGCATTTT,CASSWGAGNQPQHF
TRBJ2-7,many,TRBD2,TRBV5-1,TGCGCCAGCAGCCAGGGGTCGCGACTAGCGGGGGACGAGCAGTACTTC,CASSQGSRLAGDEQYF
TRBJ2-3,many,-,TRBV4-3,TGCGCCAGCAGCCAAGAGGTCGCAGATACGCAGTATTTT,CASSQEVADTQYF
TRBJ1-2,-,-,TRBV7-9,TGTGCCAGCAACTGGGACGGGGGGGGTAACTATAGCTACACCTTC,CASNWDGGGNYSYTF
TRBJ2-7,many,-,TRBV11-3,TGTGCCAGCAGCTTAGCCAGCTCCTCCTACGAGCAGTACTTC,CASSLASSSYEQYF
TRBJ2-2,many,TRBD1,TRBV6-5,TGTGCCAGCAGAAGGGACAGGGGGATCGGGGAGCTGTTTTTT,CASRRDRGIGELFF
TRBJ1-5,-,-,TRBV7-8,TGTGCCAGCAGCATCAGACCGGTTAGCAATCAGCCCCACCATTTT,CASSIRPVSNQPHHF